The 10 T cell receptor beta chains given below trace back to one sample, sequenced in a study of blood T cell repertoires in COVID-19. Assay used: immunoSEQ multiplex PCR; TCRdb lists only in-frame clones, some missing. The sample has about 64,000 clones, roughly 88% seen once. What was sequenced was peripheral blood. These receptors were obtained from a woman aged 60-75 years with acute or convalescent COVID-19.

The chain links TRBV2 to TRBJ1-2; D may be TRBD1 (5 bases). This CDR3 contains 11 residues. The V gene's germline CDR1 is SNHLY and CDR2 FYNNEI. Trimming shortened V by 6 bases and J by 8 bases, and 10 bases separated the two germline ends. In DNA, the CDR3 is TGTGCCAGCAGCGTAAAGGGGGGCTACACCTTC. It encodes CASSVKGGYTF.

This chain connects TRBV25-1 to TRBJ1-5, with TRBD1 matching over 8 bases. V lost 5 bases, J lost 7 bases, and 4 bases stayed unmatched. CDR3 size: 13 residues. Germline CDR1 and CDR2: MGHDK and SYGVNS. The CDR3 DNA reads TGTGCCAGCAGTCAGACAGGGGCCCAGCCCCAGCATTTT. It specifies CASSQTGAQPQHF.

The chain combines TRBV5-1 with TRBJ1-4, with a possible D match to TRBD1 (6 bases). The V end was cut by 4 bases, the J end by 8 bases, with 18 bases between. There are 15 residues in the CDR3. Germline V gene sequence: CDR1 SGHRS, CDR2 YFSETQ. The CDR3 loop reads CASSPSRGEGEKLFF. CDR3 coding DNA: TGCGCCAGCAGCCCGTCGAGGGGGGAGGGGGAAAAACTGTTTTTT.

This rearrangement joins TRBV20-1 to TRBJ1-1, with no clear D. The CDR3 extends over 11 amino acids. V shed 7 bases and J shed 1 base, with 7 bases lying between them. The germline V gene has CDR1 DFQATT and CDR2 SNEGSKA (reference sequence). The DNA for the CDR3 is TGCAGTGTTCAGGCGAACACTGAAGCTTTCTTT. Its translation: CSVQANTEAFF.

The chain links TRBV5-8 to TRBJ1-1, with 8 nucleotides matching TRBD1. Germline values: CDR1 SGHTS, CDR2 YDEGEE. The junction had 4 bases not matched to a gene; V was cut back by 4 bases and J by 2 bases. CDR3 length equals 14 residues. The CDR3 coding sequence is TGTGCCAGCAGCAAGGACAGGGATAACACTGAAGCTTTCTTT. It yields the protein CASSKDRDNTEAFF.

The chain has TRBV6-5 and TRBJ1-2, with 7 bases identical to TRBD1. The CDR3 runs to 14 residues. Germline V gene data show CDR1 as MNHEY and CDR2 as SVGAGI. The V and J ends lost 6 bases and 3 bases, in that order; junction bases with no gene match: 7. The CDR3 protein is CASRASQGDYGYTF. The CDR3 DNA sequence: TGTGCCAGCAGAGCAAGTCAGGGGGACTATGGCTACACCTTC.

The rearrangement links TRBV6-2 or TRBV6-3 to TRBJ2-3; D uncertain. Germline V gene data show CDR1 as MNHEY and CDR2 as SVGEGT. CDR3 size: 15 residues. V was trimmed by 0 bases and J by 0 bases, leaving 7 bases between them. In DNA form, the CDR3 reads TGTGCCAGCAGTTACTCCCCGACTAGCACAGATACGCAGTATTTT. Protein: CASSYSPTSTDTQYF.

This chain links TRBV3-1 (or the pseudogene TRBV3-2) with TRBJ2-1; D is unclear. The length of the CDR3 is 13 residues. Looked up from germline, CDR1 is LGHDT and CDR2 is YNNKEL (reference sequence). Trimming removed 2 bases from V and 10 bases from J, with 12 bases in between. The CDR3 nucleotides are TGTGCCAGCAGCCAAAGACTCCCCTCGGAGCAGTTCTTC. Translating it yields CASSQRLPSEQFF.

The CDR3: CASSQGQGGNTIYF. In DNA, the CDR3 is TGTGCCAGCAGTCAGGGACAGGGAGGAAACACCATATATTTT. The chain combines TRBV2 with TRBJ1-3; 9 bases line up with TRBD1. From germline, CDR1 is SNHLY and CDR2 FYNNEI. V was clipped by 5 bases and J by 4 bases; unmatched bases: 3. The CDR3 has 14 residues.

This rearrangement joins TRBV6-5 to TRBJ2-2; D perhaps matches TRBD2 (6 bases). Germline-derived CDR1 and CDR2 are MNHEY and SVGAGI. This CDR3 has 12 amino acids. V lost 6 bases and J 5 bases, leaving 7 bases between the germline ends. CDR3 loop: CASSRGTGELFF. The CDR3 DNA reads as TGTGCCAGCAGCCGGGGGACCGGGGAGCTGTTTTTT.